What follows are 9 T cell receptor beta chains derived from one specimen sequenced in a study of post-analysis software for immune sequencing data. The antigens these receptors bind are not known. Study outcomes and limitations: Included in a set of roughly five TRBV segments more frequent in patients than controls were TRBV5-6, TRBV5-1 and TRBV20-1.

TCR beta cDNA libraries had unique molecular identifiers. TCRdb processed the PCR reads anew with MiXCR; each CDR3 protein has one entry. Of roughly 400,000 distinct CDR3 sequences detected, over 30% appear once; the ten largest clones hold around 8%. The sequencing sample was made of blood. The source is a girl aged 2-10 years with multiple sclerosis.

As for this clonotype: At one boundary the junction diverges from the germline segment, which might be a read error. V and J are TRBV28 and TRBJ1-2, with no clear D. Germline CDR1 reads MDHEN; CDR2 reads SYDVKM. The CDR3 is 14 amino acids. CDR3 nucleotide sequence: TGTGCCAGTCACCTCTTGGGCGGAAGCTATGGCAACACCTTC. The encoded protein is CASHLLGGSYGNTF.

The chain couples TRBV29-1 to TRBJ2-6; TRBD1 matches at 9 bases. The germline V gene encodes CDR1 SQVTM and CDR2 ANQGSEA. Losses at the gene ends were 7 bases for V and 0 bases for J; bases not matched to a gene: 10. The CDR3 sequence is 17 residues long. CDR3 coding DNA: TGCAGCGCCAAGGGACAGGGAGGATCCTCTGGGGCCAACGTCCTGACTTTC. Encoded protein: CSAKGQGGSSGANVLTF.

This clonotype has a single count. The rearrangement uses TRBV6-5 and TRBJ1-1; 7 positions match TRBD1. Unmatched junction bases numbered 6, after V lost 5 bases and J lost 6 bases. CDR3 length: 13 residues. Germline V CDR1 and CDR2: MNHEY, SVGAGI. The CDR3 DNA is TGTGCCAGCAGTCGATTGACAGGGCCTGAAGCTTTCTTT. Encoded protein: CASSRLTGPEAFF.

The CDR3 is CASSSWTGNTEAFF. CDR3 sequence (DNA): TGTGCCAGCAGTTCCTGGACAGGGAACACTGAAGCTTTCTTT. The chain carries TRBV7-6 and TRBJ1-1; TRBD1 aligns across 7 bases. CDR3 size: 14 residues. The J segment lost 1 base and the V segment lost 6 bases, leaving 5 bases of the junction unmatched. From germline, CDR1 is SGHVS and CDR2 FNYEAQ.

The chain has TRBV6-5 and TRBJ1-5, with TRBD1 matching 7 bases. The CDR3 is made up of 15 amino acids. The V segment lost 6 bases and the J segment 0 bases; nucleotides outside the gene matches: 5. Germline V gene data show CDR1 as MNHEY and CDR2 as SVGAGI. The CDR3 region is CASRQGSVSNQPQHF. The CDR3 region has the DNA TGTGCCAGCAGACAGGGGAGCGTTAGCAATCAGCCCCAGCATTTT.

Written as DNA, the CDR3 is TGTGCCAGCAGCGGCGGCTTCCTTATCCAGGTCAATGAGCAGTTCTTC. This gives the protein CASSGGFLIQVNEQFF. V is TRBV7-9 and J is TRBJ2-1; no clear D gene. CDR1 SEHNR and CDR2 FQNEAQ come from the germline V gene (reference sequence). Trimming stripped 5 bases from V and 6 bases from J, with 20 bases between. The CDR3 consists of 16 residues.

This sequence joins TRBV5-1 and TRBJ2-5; TRBD1 matches 8 bases. Trimming cost V 0 bases and J 5 bases; bases outside gene matches: 12. The CDR3 extends over 17 amino acids. The V gene's germline CDR1 is SGHRS and CDR2 YFSETQ. The CDR3: CASSLGTGNPALETQYF. The DNA of the CDR3 is TGCGCCAGCAGCTTGGGGACAGGGAATCCGGCGCTGGAGACCCAGTACTTC. Full variable domain (outside the CDR3, taken from reference TRBV5-1 and TRBJ2-5): KAGVTQTPRYLIKTRGQQVTLSCSPISGHRSVSWYQQTPGQGLQFLFEYFSETQRNKGNFPGRFSGRQFSNSRSEMNVSTLELGDSALYLCASSLGTGNPALETQYFGPGTRLLVL.

The sample holds many counts of this clonotype. The chain combines TRBV7-2 with TRBJ2-7; 10 positions agree with TRBD2. V dropped 2 bases and J dropped 4; count of bases not matched to a gene: 8. The CDR3 consists of 16 residues. CDR1 is SGHTA, CDR2 FQGNSA, per germline. DNA of the CDR3: TGTGCCAGCAGCTTAAACCTAGCGGGAGAGGAATACGAGCAGTACTTC. Translated, it gives CASSLNLAGEEYEQYF. The whole variable domain, remainder taken from reference TRBV7-2 and TRBJ2-7, is GAGVSQSPSNKVTEKGKDVELRCDPISGHTALYWYRQSLGQGLEFLIYFQGNSAPDKSGLPSDRFSAERTGGSVSTLTIQRTQQEDSAVYLCASSLNLAGEEYEQYFGPGTRLTVT.

This clonotype has more than one count but fewer than ten. This chain uses TRBV24-1 with TRBJ2-3; D possibly corresponds to TRBD1 (5 bases). This CDR3 comprises 14 residues. Germline CDR1 reads KGHDR; CDR2 reads SFDVKD. The V end was cut by 6 bases, the J end by 0 bases, with 9 bases between. This chain's CDR3 is CATSHRLSTDTQYF. CDR3 sequence (DNA): TGTGCCACCAGTCACAGGCTCAGCACAGATACGCAGTATTTT.